This TCR beta chain was identified during a study of T cells in Graves' hyperthyroidism and ophthalmopathy. Uncontrolled infection, other autoimmune disease, pregnancy or lactation barred patients from enrollment. RNA transcripts were the template for amplifying TCR beta CDR3 regions. The TCR CDR3 first-round RT-PCR relied on the HTBI primer set. TCRdb reprocessed the multiplex PCR reads with MiXCR, giving one entry per CDR3 protein. The sample has 600,000 or so distinct CDR3 sequences, more than 13% seen once; the top ten hold roughly 7.1%. Study outcomes and limitations: From stable hyperthyroidism, ophthalmopathy was separated by a 13 V-J model. Most clonotypes that expanded in the thyroid above 0.001 also showed up in blood. Before onset, ophthalmopathy was predicted by the model a median 6.5 months earlier.

Trimming at V came to 11 bases and at J to 3 bases, leaving 8 bases not matched to a gene. The CDR3 is 14 residues long. Only a few counts were recorded for this clonotype. The antigen is undetermined. The chain recombines TRBV12-3 or TRBV12-4 with TRBJ2-2; 8 nucleotides align to TRBD1. Sequencing was performed on blood. The TCR was taken from a woman between 18 and 30 years old with Graves' ophthalmopathy. The CDR3 DNA is TGTGCCTCACGACAGGGACAGGACACCGGGGAGCTGTTTTTT. Amino acid sequence: CASRQGQDTGELFF.